These 25 T cell receptor beta chains were sequenced from one sample in a study of blood T cells in healthy people across ages. Combining a sample-barcoded 5' primer with a J-beta primer mix, a second PCR ran for about 7 to 11 cycles. A single record per CDR3 protein comes from TCRdb applying MiXCR to the 5' RACE reads. The top ten hold 2% to 2.5% of the sample, which has 1.5 million to 2 million distinct CDR3 sequences, approximately 50% seen once. The sample was blood. The origin of the receptors is a woman aged 40 to 50 in good health.

The chain recombines TRBV28 with TRBJ2-1; 8 nucleotides align to TRBD2. Germline CDR1 MDHEN, CDR2 SYDVKM. CDR3 size: 14 residues. CDR3 in amino acids: CASYPGLASSEQFF. The CDR3, as DNA: TGTGCTTCATACCCCGGACTAGCATCGAGTGAGCAGTTCTTC.

J is TRBJ2-1 and V is TRBV4-2; no firm D call. The CDR3 consists of 17 residues. Trimming left V 0 bases short and J 9 bases short, with 21 bases between. The germline gives CDR1 LGHNA, CDR2 YNFKEQ. In nucleotides, the CDR3 is TGTGCCAGCAGCCAAGACTTGGTCGCGAGGTTGGAGCCTGAGCAGTTCTTC. Protein sequence: CASSQDLVARLEPEQFF.

V gene TRBV10-2 combines with J gene TRBJ2-7; 13 bases map to TRBD2. Trimming removed 6 bases from V and 4 bases from J; junction bases left unmatched: 9. The CDR3 has 16 residues. Germline lookup yields CDR1 WSHSY and CDR2 SAAADI. This chain's CDR3 is CASREPGLAGSYEQYF. CDR3 DNA: TGCGCCAGCAGAGAACCGGGACTAGCGGGATCTTACGAGCAGTACTTC.

This clonotype was observed a handful of times. This chain joins TRBV7-2 and TRBJ2-7, with 9 nucleotides matching TRBD1. Germline V lookup: CDR1 SGHTA, CDR2 FQGNSA. This CDR3 comprises 16 residues. Trimming took 1 base from V and 1 from J; bases not matched to a gene: 5. CDR3 bases: TGTGCCAGCAGCTTAGTCGGGACAGGGATTTCCTACGAGCAGTACTTC. Protein product: CASSLVGTGISYEQYF.

This clonotype was picked up a small number of times. V and J are TRBV5-1 and TRBJ2-4, with 11 positions matching TRBD1. Germline V gene lookup returns CDR1 SGHRS and CDR2 YFSETQ. V dropped 1 base and J dropped 6; count of bases not matched to a gene: 3. The CDR3 is 15 amino acids. This CDR3 reads CASSLLGTGGNIQYF. The CDR3 DNA reads as TGCGCCAGCAGCTTGCTAGGGACAGGGGGAAACATTCAGTACTTC.

This chain joins TRBV4-1 and TRBJ2-5, with D tentatively TRBD1 or TRBD2 (5 bases each). This CDR3 has 18 amino acids. Germline lookup yields CDR1 MGHRA and CDR2 YSYEKL. Trimming took 5 bases from V and 3 from J, leaving 25 bases between them. CDR3 DNA: TGCGCCAGCAGCAAGGACAAACCCCTCCAGAGGGGTAAAGAGACCCAGTACTTC. Its protein is CASSKDKPLQRGKETQYF.

This chain links TRBV7-9 with TRBJ2-3; no definite D call. The V gene lost 4 bases and the J gene lost 0 bases, with 17 bases spanning the gap. Germline CDR1 reads SEHNR; CDR2 reads FQNEAQ (reference sequence). The CDR3 totals 17 residues. CDR3 loop: CASSYPGEETSTDTQYF. CDR3 coding DNA: TGTGCCAGCAGCTACCCCGGCGAGGAAACTAGCACAGATACGCAGTATTTT.

In this sample, this clonotype turned up once. As DNA, the CDR3 is TGTGCCACCTGGGACGCAAAACTAGCCAAAAACATTCAGTACTTC. This codes for CATWDAKLAKNIQYF. This chain connects TRBV15 to TRBJ2-4, with D possibly being TRBD1 or TRBD2 (5 bases each). Trimming removed 8 bases at V and 0 bases at J, with 14 bases between. Germline V gene data show CDR1 as LNHNV and CDR2 as YYDKDF (reference sequence). The CDR3 is 15 amino acids.

The rearrangement uses TRBV5-6 and TRBJ2-4; D possibly matches TRBD1 or TRBD2 (5 bases each). CDR3 length: 16 residues. Trimming shortened V by 2 bases and J by 13 bases, and 25 bases separated the two germline ends. Germline-derived CDR1 and CDR2 are SGHDT and YYEEEE. CDR3 nucleotide sequence: TGTGCCAGCAGCTTTTCAGGGTACACCCCGGGGAATGAGCAGTACTTC. Protein product: CASSFSGYTPGNEQYF.

The chain has TRBV20-1 and TRBJ1-5; TRBD1 agrees at 9 bases. The CDR3 extends over 14 amino acids. The V segment lost 6 bases and the J segment 7 bases; nucleotides outside the gene matches: 10. The germline gives CDR1 DFQATT, CDR2 SNEGSKA (reference sequence). CDR3 protein: CSARIQGAMQPQHF. The CDR3 DNA sequence: TGCAGTGCCCGGATACAGGGGGCAATGCAGCCCCAGCATTTT.

This clonotype was observed a single time. A read error may account for a junction end that differs from germline. The gene calls are TRBV7-9 and TRBJ2-1, with D unclear. The germline gives CDR1 SEHNR, CDR2 FQNEAQ (reference sequence). This CDR3 region has 15 residues. DNA of the CDR3: TGTGCCAGCAGCCCCCACATAAGCTCCTACAGTGAGCAGTTCTTC. Protein product: CASSPHISSYSEQFF. The variable domain in full, with the rest retrieved from reference TRBV7-9 and TRBJ2-1, is DTGVSQNPRHKITKRGQNVTFRCDPISEHNRLYWYRQTLGQGPEFLTYFQNEAQLEKSRLLSDRFSAERPKGSFSTLEIQRTEQGDSAMYLCASSPHISSYSEQFFGPGTRLTVL.

This clonotype has a handful of counts. The CDR3 bases are TGCAGTGCTAGGACTAGCGGGGGTATCTCTGGGGCCAACGTCCTGACTTTC. Its protein is CSARTSGGISGANVLTF. V and J are TRBV20-1 and TRBJ2-6; 12 positions match TRBD2. Trimming at V came to 3 bases and at J to 0 bases, leaving 3 bases not matched to a gene. Germline V gene lookup returns CDR1 DFQATT and CDR2 SNEGSKA (reference sequence). The CDR3 totals 17 residues.

Regarding this clonotype: One junction end disagrees with the germline gene, perhaps due to a read error. The rearrangement joins TRBV3-1 to TRBJ2-5, with D possibly matching TRBD1 (6 bases). The CDR3 sequence is 15 residues long. CDR1 LGHDT and CDR2 YNNKEL come from the germline V gene (reference sequence). The CDR3 region has the DNA TGTGCCAGCCGCCAAGAACAGGGACGGGCAGGGACCCAGTACTTC. This gives the protein CASRQEQGRAGTQYF.

Worth noting for this clonotype: One end of the junction fails to match germline, which may point to a read error. The genes are TRBV28 and TRBJ1-2; perhaps TRBD1 as D (5 bases). Looked up from germline, CDR1 is MDHEN and CDR2 is SYDVKM. This CDR3 is 15 amino acids long. Here the CDR3 reads CASSFLGQGNDGYTF. In nucleotides, the CDR3 is TGTGCCAGCAGTTTCCTGGGGCAGGGTAACGATGGCTACACCTTC.

There are a few counts of this clonotype. The V gene is TRBV29-1, the J gene TRBJ2-5; possibly TRBD2 for D (5 bases). The CDR3 length is 16 residues. V dropped 3 bases and J dropped 2 bases, with 19 bases sitting between them. CDR1 and CDR2 (germline): SQVTM, ANQGSEA. In nucleotides, the CDR3 is TGCAGCGTTGACGGCCCGGGGTACAGAAGGCAAGAGACCCAGTACTTC. This codes for CSVDGPGYRRQETQYF.

V is TRBV5-1 and J is TRBJ2-1; tentative D call: TRBD1 (5 bases). V was clipped by 1 base and J by 6 bases, with 11 bases between them. Germline CDR1 and CDR2: SGHRS and YFSETQ. The CDR3 has 14 residues. CDR3 sequence reads: CASSLFGQGNEQFF. The CDR3 DNA sequence: TGCGCCAGCAGCTTGTTTGGGCAGGGCAATGAGCAGTTCTTC.

The rearrangement joins TRBV12-3 or TRBV12-4 to TRBJ2-5; D is possibly TRBD2 (7 bases). This CDR3 comprises 15 residues. Trimming left V 3 bases short and J 2 bases short, with 13 bases between. This CDR3 reads CASSFSQGGQETQYF. The CDR3 region has the DNA TGTGCCAGCAGTTTTTCACAGGGAGGGCAAGAGACCCAGTACTTC.

The chain recombines TRBV6-1 with TRBJ2-1; 8 bases map to TRBD2. The CDR3 covers 15 residues. J lost 8 bases, V lost 5 bases, and 11 bases had no gene match. Per the germline V gene, CDR1 is MNHNS and CDR2 is SASEGT. The CDR3 sequence: CASSRPNGGAHEQFF. CDR3 DNA sequence: TGTGCCAGCAGTAGACCTAACGGGGGGGCCCATGAGCAGTTCTTC.

The chain is built from TRBV15 and TRBJ1-2; D unclear. This CDR3 has 15 amino acids. V was clipped by 1 base and J by 0 bases, with 9 bases between them. Per the germline V gene, CDR1 is LNHNV and CDR2 is YYDKDF (reference sequence). In DNA, the CDR3 is TGTGCCACCAGCAGAGTCTTCGAAGCTAACTATGGCTACACCTTC. Its protein product is CATSRVFEANYGYTF.

V is TRBV28 and J is TRBJ1-5; a weak D match, TRBD1 (6 bases). Trimming removed 10 bases at V and 2 bases at J, with 15 bases between. CDR3 length equals 14 residues. The V gene's germline CDR1 is MDHEN and CDR2 SYDVKM. The CDR3 protein is CATVGGMGNQPQHF. In DNA form, the CDR3 reads TGTGCCACCGTAGGGGGTATGGGCAATCAGCCCCAGCATTTT.

The chain uses TRBV20-1 and TRBJ2-7; 11 nucleotides match TRBD2. This CDR3 is 14 amino acids long. The V gene's germline CDR1 is DFQATT and CDR2 SNEGSKA (reference sequence). V was clipped by 6 bases and J by 1 base; unmatched bases: 5. The CDR3 loop reads CSAVLAGASYEQYF. CDR3 nucleotide sequence: TGCAGTGCGGTACTAGCGGGGGCATCCTACGAGCAGTACTTC.

The chain uses TRBV12-3 or TRBV12-4 and TRBJ1-2, with D uncertain. V shed 2 bases and J shed 8 bases, with 9 bases lying between them. This CDR3 region has 12 residues. As DNA, the CDR3 is TGTGCCAGCAGTTTATACTTACGGGGCTACACCTTC. It encodes CASSLYLRGYTF.

This clonotype came up a few times. The CDR3 spells CASSLGQTSYQPQHF. The CDR3 DNA reads TGTGCCAGCAGCTTGGGACAGACCTCATATCAGCCCCAGCATTTT. The chain uses TRBV5-6 and TRBJ1-5, with D possibly TRBD1 on 5 matching bases. V was pared by 0 bases and J by 5 bases, with 12 bases between. Germline values: CDR1 SGHDT, CDR2 YYEEEE. This CDR3 region has 15 residues.

This clonotype was counted between two and nine times. The rearrangement links TRBV4-3 to TRBJ2-3; 9 positions match TRBD2. V lost 1 base to trimming and J lost 0 bases; unmatched junction nucleotides: 5. CDR1 LGHNA and CDR2 YSLEER come from the germline V gene. The CDR3 runs to 17 residues. CDR3 protein: CASSQGLGLASTDTQYF. The CDR3 bases are TGCGCCAGCAGCCAAGGGTTAGGACTAGCGAGCACAGATACGCAGTATTTT.

The sample holds a few counts of this clonotype. The chain is built from TRBV27 and TRBJ2-5, with a tentative D call TRBD2 (5 bases). With the DNA end fitting TRBJ2-7 better, the J assignment may be wrong. CDR3 length: 15 residues. Germline CDR1 MNHEY, CDR2 SMNVEV (reference sequence). CDR3: CASSLRLGRGGEQYF. The CDR3 DNA sequence: TGTGCCAGCAGTTTACGTCTTGGGCGAGGAGGCGAGCAGTACTTC.